Each of the 30 T cell receptor beta chains below was sequenced from the same sample in a study of T cell repertoires in cytomegalovirus infection. TCRdb re-called the reads with MiXCR, one entry per CDR3 protein. The sample includes some 600,000 distinct CDR3 sequences, roughly 24% of them seen just once. Sample: CD8+ T cells from PBMCs. These TCRs come from a human donor in good health (CMV status not recorded). Some clones in this sample may be carry-over from other donors' samples.

The chain links TRBV2 to TRBJ1-2; D perhaps matches TRBD1 (5 bases). Germline V gene data show CDR1 as SNHLY and CDR2 as FYNNEI. V shed 8 bases and J shed 4 bases, with 20 bases lying between them. The CDR3 has 15 residues. This CDR3 is CASPKKAGSRYGYTF. CDR3 bases: TGTGCCAGCCCTAAGAAGGCAGGGTCCCGCTATGGCTACACCTTC.

In the case of this clonotype: The junction and the germline gene differ at one end; a read error may be behind it. The V gene is TRBV7-8, the J gene TRBJ2-7; weak D call: TRBD2 (5 bases). The CDR3 extends over 13 amino acids. Germline V lookup: CDR1 SGHVS, CDR2 FQNEAQ. CDR3: CVSSSGGGYEQYF. In DNA, the CDR3 is TGTGTCAGCAGCTCAGGAGGAGGTTACGAGCAGTACTTC.

The chain uses TRBV7-9 and TRBJ2-1; 11 nucleotides match TRBD2. The CDR3 is 17 amino acids. Germline values: CDR1 SEHNR, CDR2 FQNEAQ (reference sequence). Trimming took 4 bases from V and 4 from J; bases not matched to a gene: 9. The DNA for the CDR3 is TGTGCCAGCAGCTCGCTAGGGACTAGCGGACCGTACAATGAGCAGTTCTTC. It specifies CASSSLGTSGPYNEQFF.

The table lists this clonotype with many counts. The chain has TRBV7-9 and TRBJ2-5; no clear D. Per the germline V gene, CDR1 is SEHNR and CDR2 is FQNEAQ (reference sequence). This CDR3 is 14 amino acids long. Deletions cut 4 bases from V and 1 base from J, with 10 bases between. The CDR3 nucleotides read TGTGCCAGCAGCTCCCGAGGAACCCAAGAGACCCAGTACTTC. Protein sequence: CASSSRGTQETQYF. Based on the CDR3 plus reference TRBV7-9 and TRBJ2-5, the full variable domain is DTGVSQNPRHKITKRGQNVTFRCDPISEHNRLYWYRQTLGQGPEFLTYFQNEAQLEKSRLLSDRFSAERPKGSFSTLEIQRTEQGDSAMYLCASSSRGTQETQYFGPGTRLLVL.

This clonotype occurred many times. The chain carries TRBV7-9 and TRBJ2-1; 10 bases are shared with TRBD1. V was pared by 4 bases and J by 5 bases, with 2 bases of the junction left unmatched. Germline V lookup: CDR1 SEHNR, CDR2 FQNEAQ (reference sequence). This CDR3 contains 14 residues. CDR3 in amino acids: CASSSGTGDNEQFF. CDR3 sequence (DNA): TGTGCCAGCAGCTCCGGGACAGGGGACAATGAGCAGTTCTTC.

This chain links TRBV7-6 with TRBJ2-3; 10 nucleotides line up with TRBD2. The CDR3 length is 18 residues. J gave up 1 base and V 7 bases, and 14 bases lay outside the gene matches. Germline CDR1 is SGHVS and CDR2 is FNYEAQ. The CDR3 loop reads CASTPSGGSYSGTDTQYF. For the CDR3, the DNA is TGTGCCAGCACCCCTAGCGGGGGTTCGTATTCGGGCACAGATACGCAGTATTTT.

This clonotype was found once. A much larger clone lies one base from this, so it may be a read error. V gene TRBV7-6 combines with J gene TRBJ2-7, with 12 positions matching TRBD1. This CDR3 spans 16 amino acids. Germline V gene data show CDR1 as SGHVS and CDR2 as FNYEAQ. In DNA form, the CDR3 reads TGTACCAGCAGCATGCCGGGACAGGGGGCTCCCTACGAGCAGTACTTC. It specifies CTSSMPGQGAPYEQYF.

This clonotype was seen ten or more times. The chain carries TRBV28 and TRBJ2-5, with TRBD2 as a possible D gene (5 bases). Germline CDR1 is MDHEN and CDR2 is SYDVKM. The CDR3 covers 13 residues. The V end lost 7 bases, the J end lost 5 bases, and 14 bases lay between the germline ends. The CDR3 loop is CASTLGRRETQYF. Written as DNA, the CDR3 is TGTGCCAGCACCTTGGGCAGGAGGGAGACCCAGTACTTC.

This clonotype has a handful of counts. The rearrangement links TRBV19 to TRBJ1-5; the D gene is possibly TRBD1 (5 bases). The germline gives CDR1 LNHDA, CDR2 SQIVND (reference sequence). The CDR3 contains 14 residues. Trimming pared 4 bases from V and 7 bases from J, leaving 14 bases between. DNA for the CDR3: TGTGCCAGTAGTACGTCGCAGGGTCGCCAGCCCCAGCATTTT. Translating it yields CASSTSQGRQPQHF.

The rearrangement joins TRBV28 to TRBJ2-7; D perhaps matches TRBD1 (6 bases). Germline loops: CDR1 MDHEN, CDR2 SYDVKM. CDR3 length: 14 amino acids. Trimming removed 5 bases from V and 2 bases from J, with 13 bases in between. The CDR3: CASSVAAGAYEQYV. In DNA form, the CDR3 reads TGTGCCAGCAGTGTCGCAGCAGGGGCCTACGAGCAGTACGTC.

This sequence joins TRBV28 and TRBJ1-2, with D perhaps TRBD1 (5 bases). CDR3 length: 14 residues. V dropped 6 bases and J dropped 4 bases, with 15 bases sitting between them. CDR1 and CDR2 from the germline V gene are MDHEN and SYDVKM. In DNA, the CDR3 is TGTGCCAGCAGATCCCCCAGGGACGGCTATGGCTACACCTTC. It specifies CASRSPRDGYGYTF.

The chain carries TRBV2 and TRBJ1-2, with 7 bases aligning to TRBD1. CDR3 length: 18 residues. Unmatched junction bases numbered 17, after V lost 3 bases and J lost 4 bases. Germline V gives CDR1 SNHLY, CDR2 FYNNEI. Written as DNA, the CDR3 is TGTGCCAGCAGTGACCCCGACAGGGATTCTCTCTGGTCCTATGGCTACACCTTC. This translates into CASSDPDRDSLWSYGYTF.

The chain is built from TRBV6-8 and TRBJ1-5, with D uncertain. The CDR3 contains 13 residues. The V end was cut by 1 base, the J end by 7 bases, with 8 bases between. The germline V gene has CDR1 MNHGY and CDR2 SAAAGT. CDR3 sequence reads: CASSYLTVQPQHF. The CDR3 coding sequence is TGTGCCAGCAGTTACTTGACGGTGCAGCCCCAGCATTTT.

This clonotype has more than one count but fewer than ten. The rearrangement joins TRBV28 to TRBJ2-3, with D possibly TRBD1 on 6 matching bases. Germline CDR1 reads MDHEN; CDR2 reads SYDVKM. The V and J ends lost 5 bases and 0 bases respectively, with 12 bases between them. The CDR3 loop spans 15 amino acids. DNA for the CDR3: TGTGCCAGCAGTCCCCCAGGGGTTAGCACAGATACGCAGTATTTT. This codes for CASSPPGVSTDTQYF.

On this clonotype itself: A read error may account for a junction end that differs from germline. V usage is TRBV2 and J usage is TRBJ2-5; 8 bases match TRBD2. The CDR3 has 16 amino acids. The germline gives CDR1 SNHLY, CDR2 FYNNEI. CDR3 DNA: TGTGCCAGCAGTCCTTCCTCGGGGGGGACGGAAGAGACCCAGTGCTTC. This encodes CASSPSSGGTEETQCF.

This clonotype was counted only a few times. The chain couples TRBV24-1 to TRBJ2-2, with D uncertain. The CDR3 sequence is 13 residues long. V dropped 9 bases and J dropped 1 base, with 8 bases sitting between them. Germline-derived CDR1 and CDR2 are KGHDR and SFDVKD. The CDR3 here is CATLGRNTGELFF. The CDR3 DNA is TGTGCCACCCTGGGCAGGAACACCGGGGAGCTGTTTTTT.

The chain has TRBV6-5 and TRBJ2-1; 7 positions match TRBD2. The V segment lost 5 bases and the J segment 6 bases; nucleotides outside the gene matches: 10. The CDR3 is 15 amino acids. Germline loops: CDR1 MNHEY, CDR2 SVGAGI. DNA for the CDR3: TGTGCCAGCAGTCCCGGGACTACGGGGCGCAATGAGCAGTTCTTC. Translation gives CASSPGTTGRNEQFF.

The chain employs TRBV9 and TRBJ1-2; 7 bases fit TRBD1. The CDR3 has 13 residues. V was pared by 7 bases and J by 4 bases, with 7 bases of the junction left unmatched. Per the germline V gene, CDR1 is SGDLS and CDR2 is YYNGEE. The CDR3 here is CASYSGQVYGYTF. Here the CDR3 DNA reads TGTGCCAGCTATTCTGGACAGGTCTATGGCTACACCTTC.

This clonotype was counted only a few times. V usage is TRBV7-3 and J usage is TRBJ1-1; D call uncertain. CDR3 length: 14 amino acids. The V gene lost 5 bases and the J gene lost 4 bases, with 14 bases spanning the gap. CDR1 is SGHTA and CDR2 is FQGTGA in the germline V gene. In DNA, the CDR3 is TGTGCCAGCAGCGAGACACTTTCTTCCACTGAAGCTTTCTTT. Amino acids: CASSETLSSTEAFF.

The rearrangement uses TRBV12-3 or TRBV12-4 and TRBJ2-7; no reliable D call. Trimming stripped 2 bases from V and 3 bases from J, with 11 bases between. The CDR3 has 14 amino acids. CDR3 nucleotide sequence: TGTGCCAGCAGTTTAATGGGAAGAGACTACGAGCAGTACTTC. This gives the protein CASSLMGRDYEQYF.

The genes are TRBV12-3 or TRBV12-4 and TRBJ2-1, with D perhaps matching TRBD2 (6 bases). Trimming took 0 bases from V and 14 from J, leaving 23 bases between them. The CDR3 spans 16 residues. The CDR3 here is CASSLAGERVSAQEFF. Written as DNA, the CDR3 is TGTGCCAGCAGTTTAGCGGGGGAGCGGGTTTCTGCACAGGAGTTCTTC.

The chain combines TRBV7-6 with TRBJ2-7, with 9 bases lining up with TRBD1. The V and J ends lost 5 bases and 5 bases, in that order; junction bases with no gene match: 10. CDR1 SGHVS and CDR2 FNYEAQ come from the germline V gene. The CDR3 has 15 amino acids. The CDR3 protein is CASSQQGQGWHEQYF. The CDR3, as DNA: TGTGCCAGCAGCCAACAGGGACAGGGTTGGCACGAGCAGTACTTC.

This clonotype was counted many times. The chain combines TRBV7-8 with TRBJ2-3; 7 nucleotides match TRBD2. The germline gives CDR1 SGHVS, CDR2 FQNEAQ. V gave up 4 bases and J gave up 5 bases; unmatched junction bases: 12. The CDR3 is 16 residues long. CDR3 coding DNA: TGTGCCAGCAGCTCGGACGGACCCTTAGCGGGAGATACGCAGTATTTT. Its protein product is CASSSDGPLAGDTQYF.

In its sample, this clonotype was seen many times. The genes are TRBV7-2 and TRBJ2-7; 9 bases align to TRBD1. With V trimmed by 4 bases and J by 3 bases, 7 bases remained unmatched. Germline loops: CDR1 SGHTA, CDR2 FQGNSA. This CDR3 comprises 15 residues. The CDR3 DNA follows: TGTGCCAGCAGCTGGACGGGACAGGGTTTCTACGAGCAGTACGTC. Protein product: CASSWTGQGFYEQYV.

This clonotype was picked up many times. The CDR3 is CASSYSAGAGSNQPQHF. The CDR3 DNA reads TGTGCCAGCAGTTACTCGGCCGGGGCGGGGAGCAATCAGCCCCAGCATTTT. The chain carries TRBV6-2 or TRBV6-3 and TRBJ1-5, with D possibly TRBD1 on 5 matching bases. The V end was cut by 0 bases, the J end by 1 base, with 13 bases between. The CDR3 contains 17 residues. Per germline, CDR1 MNHEY and CDR2 SVGEGT.

The chain employs TRBV14 and TRBJ1-5, with 9 bases matching TRBD1. The CDR3 runs to 14 residues. Per the germline V gene, CDR1 is SGHDN and CDR2 is FVKESK. The ends lost 1 base at V and 5 bases at J; junction bases unmatched: 0. The CDR3 is CASSQGTGDQPQHF. The CDR3, as DNA: TGTGCCAGCAGCCAAGGGACAGGGGATCAGCCCCAGCATTTT.

This clonotype was picked up many times. V and J are TRBV7-9 and TRBJ2-1; 8 bases map to TRBD2. The germline V gene encodes CDR1 SEHNR and CDR2 FQNEAQ (reference sequence). J lost 7 bases, V lost 5 bases, and 13 bases had no gene match. The CDR3 loop spans 16 amino acids. The CDR3 sequence is CASSPPGGALRNEQFF. CDR3 bases: TGTGCCAGCAGCCCCCCGGGAGGGGCTCTACGGAATGAGCAGTTCTTC.

The CDR3 sequence is CASSQSLGLAGGNEQFF. As DNA, the CDR3 is TGTGCCAGCAGCCAATCCCTTGGACTAGCGGGGGGCAATGAGCAGTTCTTC. This rearrangement joins TRBV3-1 to TRBJ2-1, with 14 bases identical to TRBD2. From germline, CDR1 is LGHDT and CDR2 YNNKEL (reference sequence). The J segment lost 6 bases and the V segment lost 2 bases, leaving 6 bases of the junction unmatched. This CDR3 has 17 amino acids.

This clonotype was detected ten times or more. The chain uses TRBV10-3 and TRBJ2-7, with 7 bases fitting TRBD1. With V trimmed by 2 bases and J by 3 bases, 1 base remained unmatched. The CDR3 is made up of 13 amino acids. Per the germline V gene, CDR1 is ENHRY and CDR2 is SYGVKD. The CDR3, as DNA: TGTGCCATCAGTGAGAGACAGGGCTACGAGCAGTACTTC. It codes for CAISERQGYEQYF.

The rearrangement joins TRBV5-4 to TRBJ1-1, with D possibly being TRBD1 (6 bases). The V gene lost 4 bases and the J gene lost 7 bases, with 14 bases spanning the gap. The CDR3 extends over 13 amino acids. Germline lookup yields CDR1 SGHNT and CDR2 YYREEE (reference sequence). CDR3 protein: CASSPGTHREAFF. Here the CDR3 DNA reads TGTGCCAGCAGCCCCGGGACACACCGTGAAGCTTTCTTT.